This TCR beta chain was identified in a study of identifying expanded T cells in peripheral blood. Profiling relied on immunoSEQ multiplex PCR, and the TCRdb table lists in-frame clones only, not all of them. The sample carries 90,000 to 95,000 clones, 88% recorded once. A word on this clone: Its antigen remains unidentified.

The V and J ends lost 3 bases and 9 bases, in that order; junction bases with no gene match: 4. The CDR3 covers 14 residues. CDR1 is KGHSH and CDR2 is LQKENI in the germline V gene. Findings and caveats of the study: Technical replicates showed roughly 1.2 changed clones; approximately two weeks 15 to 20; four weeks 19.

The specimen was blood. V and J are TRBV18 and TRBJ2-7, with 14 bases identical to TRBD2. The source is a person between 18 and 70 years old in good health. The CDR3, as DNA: TGTGCCAGCTCACCGGGACTAGCGGGAGTCCCGCAGTACTTC. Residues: CASSPGLAGVPQYF.